What follows are 30 T cell receptor beta chains derived from one specimen sequenced in a study of control samples from healthy donors and cancer patients. TCRdb keeps only in-frame clones here, not all; method: immunoSEQ multiplex PCR. The sample carries approximately 150,000 clones, about 90% recorded once. The material sequenced was blood. Receptor source: a man aged 18 to 30 in good health.

In this sample, this clone turned up once. The V call is TRBV27, the J call TRBJ2-7, with D possibly being TRBD2 (6 bases). Germline CDR1 is MNHEY and CDR2 is SMNVEV (reference sequence). V was trimmed by 8 bases and J by 3 bases, leaving 20 bases between them. The CDR3 totals 15 residues. The CDR3 sequence is CASLPRRGTIYEQYF. CDR3 DNA: TGTGCCAGCCTACCAAGGAGGGGCACCATCTACGAGCAGTACTTC.

This clone was detected once. The chain employs TRBV4-3 and TRBJ1-6; D not certain. V was clipped by 0 bases and J by 7 bases, with 4 bases between them. Germline V gives CDR1 LGHNA, CDR2 YSLEER. The length of the CDR3 is 13 residues. CDR3 sequence reads: CASSQDPNSPLHF. The CDR3 DNA follows: TGCGCCAGCAGCCAAGATCCGAATTCACCCCTCCACTTT.

This chain joins TRBV24-1 and TRBJ1-1; D remains unclear. Germline CDR1 is KGHDR and CDR2 is SFDVKD. The V end lost 1 base, the J end lost 6 bases, and 8 bases lay between the germline ends. This CDR3 spans 13 amino acids. CDR3 sequence reads: CATSDLAGAEAFF. The CDR3 DNA reads as TGTGCCACCAGTGATTTAGCCGGGGCTGAAGCTTTCTTT.

The V call is TRBV5-4, the J call TRBJ2-7; 11 bases match TRBD1. The CDR3 sequence is 15 residues long. The germline CDR1 and CDR2 sequences are SGHNT and YYREEE (reference sequence). Trimming cost V 1 base and J 4 bases; bases outside gene matches: 4. Here the CDR3 reads CASSLRTGGEYEQYF. The CDR3 DNA sequence: TGTGCCAGCAGCTTGCGGACAGGGGGCGAATACGAGCAGTACTTC.

The chain carries TRBV21-1 and TRBJ2-2. TRBV21-1 is termed a pseudogene. The CDR3 totals 17 residues. The CDR3 bases are TGTGCCAGCAGCCCTCGGGCCTCCCCTTGCGACACCGGGGAGCTGTTTTTT. This sequence encodes CASSPRASPCDTGELFF.

This rearrangement joins TRBV14 to TRBJ1-3; TRBD1 matches at 11 bases. J lost 1 base, V lost 2 bases, and 13 bases had no gene match. CDR3 length: 20 residues. CDR1 is SGHDN and CDR2 is FVKESK in the germline V gene. Here the CDR3 reads CASSQRLAGTGGSSGNTIYF. For the CDR3, the DNA is TGTGCCAGCAGCCAACGACTAGCCGGGACAGGGGGGTCTTCTGGAAACACCATATATTTT.

The chain combines TRBV3-1 (or the pseudogene TRBV3-2) with TRBJ2-1; D possibly matches TRBD1 or TRBD2 (5 bases each). The CDR3 has 15 amino acids. Trimming took 0 bases from V and 8 from J, leaving 14 bases between them. Germline V gene lookup returns CDR1 LGHDT and CDR2 YNNKEL (reference sequence). CDR3 protein: CASSQDRPRDHEQFF. DNA of the CDR3: TGTGCCAGCAGCCAAGATCGGCCCAGGGACCATGAGCAGTTCTTC.

This clone has just one count. CDR3 in amino acids: CASSPRTASYEQYF. Written as DNA, the CDR3 is TGTGCCAGCAGTCCCAGGACAGCCTCCTACGAGCAGTACTTC. This chain links TRBV27 with TRBJ2-7, with D possibly TRBD1 on 6 matching bases. The ends were cut back, 5 bases at V and 0 bases at J, with 11 bases in the middle. In germline, CDR1 is MNHEY, CDR2 SMNVEV (reference sequence). The CDR3 loop spans 14 amino acids.

This chain uses TRBV12-3 or TRBV12-4 with TRBJ1-2, with D unclear. The V and J ends lost 4 bases and 8 bases respectively, with 14 bases between them. The CDR3 extends over 13 amino acids. The CDR3 nucleotides are TGTGCCAGCAGTTATAACACGTTCGGGGGCTACACCTTC. Amino acid sequence: CASSYNTFGGYTF.

The V and J genes are TRBV9 and TRBJ2-6; D is possibly TRBD1 (6 bases). Per germline, CDR1 SGDLS and CDR2 YYNGEE. The CDR3 loop spans 15 amino acids. V was pared by 2 bases and J by 2 bases, with 8 bases between. The DNA of the CDR3 is TGTGCCAGCAGCGTCTCAGGGGCTGGGGCCAACGTCCTGACTTTC. Its protein product is CASSVSGAGANVLTF.

This rearrangement joins TRBV2 to TRBJ1-4; no clear D gene. Trimming removed 0 bases at V and 8 bases at J, with 13 bases between. The CDR3 covers 15 residues. Germline CDR1 and CDR2: SNHLY and FYNNEI. CDR3 sequence reads: CASSEALPGGEKLFF. CDR3 coding DNA: TGTGCCAGCAGTGAAGCGCTTCCGGGCGGAGAAAAACTGTTTTTT.

V is TRBV5-1 and J is TRBJ1-2; D call uncertain. The CDR3 runs to 14 residues. V was cut by 7 bases and J by 3 bases, with 16 bases left in between. Germline V gene sequence: CDR1 SGHRS, CDR2 YFSETQ. In DNA, the CDR3 is TGCGCCAGCCGCCCGTCCTCGAACCACTATGGCTACACCTTC. Translating it yields CASRPSSNHYGYTF.

This clone was observed once. The rearrangement joins TRBV4-1 to TRBJ2-3; 11 positions match TRBD2. CDR1 and CDR2 (germline): MGHRA, YSYEKL. Trimming cost V 3 bases and J 0 bases; bases outside gene matches: 11. This CDR3 is 19 amino acids long. The CDR3 is CASSQVVLAGGTSTDTQYF. In DNA form, the CDR3 reads TGCGCCAGCAGCCAGGTCGTTCTAGCGGGGGGAACTAGCACAGATACGCAGTATTTT.

The chain has TRBV19 and TRBJ1-5; 10 bases agree with TRBD1. Germline V CDR1 and CDR2: LNHDA, SQIVND (reference sequence). The CDR3 covers 17 residues. The V gene end was trimmed by 1 base and the J gene end by 2 bases; junction bases not matched to a gene: 5. DNA for the CDR3: TGTGCCAGTAGTATAGGTATGACAGGGGGCGGCAATCAGCCCCAGCATTTT. Translated: CASSIGMTGGGNQPQHF.

The rearrangement uses TRBV6-2 or TRBV6-3 and TRBJ1-1, with D possibly being TRBD1 (5 bases). This CDR3 is built from 13 residues. Germline assignment: CDR1 MNHEY and CDR2 SVGEGT. V lost 5 bases to trimming and J lost 1 base, with 8 bases between them. As DNA, the CDR3 is TGTGCCAGCAGTCTTAGGGGGAACACTGAAGCTTTCTTT. Its protein is CASSLRGNTEAFF.

The chain has TRBV30 and TRBJ1-4; no reliable D call. This CDR3 has 14 residues. Germline loops: CDR1 GTSNPN, CDR2 SVGIG (reference sequence). V lost 0 bases, J lost 10 bases, and 15 bases lay in between. The CDR3: CAWSVLVNRVKLFF. The CDR3 nucleotides read TGTGCCTGGAGTGTTTTAGTGAATAGGGTAAAACTGTTTTTT.

The gene calls are TRBV28 and TRBJ2-6; D not resolved. The CDR3 is 17 amino acids. The germline V gene has CDR1 MDHEN and CDR2 SYDVKM. Trimming removed 5 bases at V and 0 bases at J, with 14 bases between. The CDR3 DNA follows: TGTGCCAGCAGTCGCTGGTCGACCGTCTCTGGGGCCAACGTCCTGACTTTC. Residues: CASSRWSTVSGANVLTF.

The chain combines TRBV21-1 with TRBJ1-1; the D call in the table, TRBD1, was not verified against the DNA. TRBV21-1 is described as a pseudogene. This CDR3 has 16 amino acids. This CDR3 reads CASSQGVGGSCTEAFF. Written as DNA, the CDR3 is TGTGCCAGCAGCCAAGGGGTAGGGGGAAGTTGTACTGAAGCTTTCTTT.

J is TRBJ1-5 and V is TRBV19; 8 bases fit TRBD1. Trimming cost V 1 base and J 5 bases; bases outside gene matches: 10. Per the germline V gene, CDR1 is LNHDA and CDR2 is SQIVND (reference sequence). The CDR3 runs 17 residues. CDR3 sequence: CASSIVSDRANHQPQHF. CDR3 nucleotides: TGTGCCAGTAGTATAGTCTCGGACAGGGCAAATCATCAGCCCCAGCATTTT.

The chain links TRBV7-3 to TRBJ1-6, with D unresolved. Germline V gene sequence: CDR1 SGHTA, CDR2 FQGTGA. The germline V and J ends were trimmed by 5 bases and 7 bases, with 12 bases remaining between them. CDR3 size: 14 residues. CDR3: CASSLTGLNSPLHF. For the CDR3, the DNA is TGTGCCAGCAGCCTGACGGGTCTCAATTCACCCCTCCACTTT.

The chain couples TRBV2 to TRBJ1-2; a weak D match, TRBD1 (5 bases). In germline, CDR1 is SNHLY, CDR2 FYNNEI. Deletions cut 7 bases from V and 2 bases from J, with 23 bases between. The length of the CDR3 is 17 residues. The CDR3 DNA follows: TGTGCCAGCATTCTTTCGGCAGGGTTCGGGGTAAACTATGGCTACACCTTC. Protein product: CASILSAGFGVNYGYTF. Using reference TRBV2 and TRBJ1-2 for the parts outside the CDR3, the full variable domain is EPEVTQTPSHQVTQMGQEVILRCVPISNHLYFYWYRQILGQKVEFLVSFYNNEISEKSEIFDDQFSVERPDGSNFTLKIRSTKLEDSAMYFCASILSAGFGVNYGYTFGSGTRLTVV.

The rearrangement uses TRBV10-3 and TRBJ2-1; 7 bases are shared with TRBD1. J gave up 5 bases and V 4 bases, and 5 bases lay outside the gene matches. This CDR3 is built from 14 residues. CDR1 is ENHRY, CDR2 SYGVKD, per germline. CDR3 region: CAISVDRADNEQFF. The DNA for the CDR3 is TGTGCCATCAGTGTCGACAGGGCAGACAATGAGCAGTTCTTC.

The V gene is TRBV5-6, the J gene TRBJ1-5; D is unresolved. This CDR3 contains 15 residues. CDR1 SGHDT and CDR2 YYEEEE come from the germline V gene. V was clipped by 0 bases and J by 2 bases, with 9 bases between them. The CDR3 region is CASSLDGLGNQPQHF. The CDR3 region has the DNA TGTGCCAGCAGCTTGGACGGCCTAGGCAATCAGCCCCAGCATTTT.

The V gene is TRBV5-1, the J gene TRBJ2-5; no firm D call. The germline V and J ends were trimmed by 0 bases and 1 base, with 7 bases remaining between them. This CDR3 has 14 residues. In germline, CDR1 is SGHRS, CDR2 YFSETQ. CDR3 coding DNA: TGCGCCAGCAGCTTGGGTTATGGCCAAGAGACCCAGTACTTC. Its protein product is CASSLGYGQETQYF.

The table lists this clone with a count of one. At one end the junction does not follow the germline gene, possibly because of a read error. The CDR3 sequence is CASSSNWSRFYGQYF. CDR3 coding DNA: TGTGCCAGCAGCTCAAACTGGAGTAGGTTCTACGGGCAGTACTTC. J is TRBJ2-7 and V is TRBV27; D not resolved. Germline V gives CDR1 MNHEY, CDR2 SMNVEV (reference sequence). The CDR3 is made up of 15 amino acids.

The chain joins TRBV7-9 to TRBJ1-1; TRBD1 agrees at 8 bases. The V gene's germline CDR1 is SEHNR and CDR2 FQNEAQ (reference sequence). This CDR3 has 13 residues. After removal of 5 bases from V and 4 bases from J, the junction contained 3 bases not matched to a gene. Here the CDR3 reads CASSPTGGTEAFF. CDR3 DNA sequence: TGTGCCAGCAGCCCCACAGGGGGCACTGAAGCTTTCTTT.

This clone was counted once. The gene calls are TRBV7-3 and TRBJ2-7; D not certain. Germline-derived CDR1 and CDR2 are SGHTA and FQGTGA. The V end was cut by 1 base, the J end by 3 bases, with 13 bases between. CDR3 length: 15 amino acids. CDR3 protein: CASSLNIGQNYEQYF. In DNA, the CDR3 is TGTGCCAGCAGCTTAAATATCGGTCAGAACTACGAGCAGTACTTC. The full variable domain, with the rest looked up from reference TRBV7-3 and TRBJ2-7, is GAGVSQTPSNKVTEKGKYVELRCDPISGHTALYWYRQSLGQGPEFLIYFQGTGAADDSGLPNDRFFAVRPEGSVSTLKIQRTERGDSAVYLCASSLNIGQNYEQYFGPGTRLTVT.

The rearrangement joins TRBV7-3 to TRBJ2-7; D tentatively fits TRBD1 or TRBD2 (5 bases each). Trimming shortened V by 0 bases and J by 2 bases, and 11 bases separated the two germline ends. The CDR3 consists of 15 residues. CDR1 and CDR2 (germline): SGHTA, FQGTGA. Written as DNA, the CDR3 is TGTGCCAGCAGCTTAACGGGGACGGTTACCTACGAGCAGTACTTC. As protein: CASSLTGTVTYEQYF. Full variable domain (rest looked up from reference TRBV7-3 and TRBJ2-7): GAGVSQTPSNKVTEKGKYVELRCDPISGHTALYWYRQSLGQGPEFLIYFQGTGAADDSGLPNDRFFAVRPEGSVSTLKIQRTERGDSAVYLCASSLTGTVTYEQYFGPGTRLTVT.

The chain joins TRBV6-5 to TRBJ1-4, with 9 bases that match TRBD1. The junction had 4 bases not matched to a gene; V was cut back by 6 bases and J by 8 bases. CDR3 length: 13 residues. Germline assignment: CDR1 MNHEY and CDR2 SVGAGI. CDR3 nucleotide sequence: TGTGCCAGCAGAGGGACAGGGCACGAAAAACTGTTTTTT. It codes for CASRGTGHEKLFF.

The chain couples TRBV14 to TRBJ1-5; weak D call: TRBD1 (5 bases). The CDR3 is 12 amino acids. Germline lookup yields CDR1 SGHDN and CDR2 FVKESK. Trimming left V 5 bases short and J 4 bases short, with 6 bases between. The CDR3 is CASSSGNQPQHF. The CDR3 coding sequence is TGTGCCAGCAGCTCAGGGAATCAGCCCCAGCATTTT.